What follows describes a single TCR beta chain. This record comes from a study of T cells expressing NK-cell markers. About the study: One of eight sequenced donors was HCMV-seronegative; the other seven were seropositive.

5'RACE template switching with UMIs produced the TCR beta cDNA. TCRdb reprocessed the 5' RACE reads and reports one entry per CDR3 protein, with no DNA. The specimen's table records about 260,000 distinct CDR3 sequences. Germline assignment: CDR1 SNHLY and CDR2 FYNNEI. The CDR3 is 13 residues long. The sample was blood T cells: a sorted CD56 or NKG2C T cell subset, CD4+ or CD8+ T cells, or bulk PBMC T cells (not recorded which). This sequence joins TRBV2 and TRBJ2-2; TCRdb's D call of TRBD2 is untestable without DNA. The sequence came from a man between 18 and 29 years old in good health. CDR3 residues: CASTAGDTGELFF.